The 10 T cell receptor beta chains presented below share a single source sample, sequenced in a study of blood T cells in healthy people across ages (dated by TCRdb to between 2014 and 2017). Library preparation used 5' RACE. Sequencing used an Illumina HiSeq 2500. A second roughly 7 to 12 cycle PCR used a sample-barcoded 5' primer and a J-beta primer mix. TCRdb reanalyzed the raw reads on its own, using fastp at Q25 for trimming and MiXCR for clone calling, and kept in-frame beta chains. Every CDR3 protein is listed once, alongside the most common genes and DNA of its rows. The sample profile shows almost 800,000 distinct CDR3 sequences; over 45% of them were found once. Together, the top ten hold around 20% of the sample. The sequencing input was blood. These receptors all come from a man aged 25-45 years in good health.

The count of this clonotype is one. The CDR3 DNA reads TGTGCCAGCAGCTTATACAGGACCGTCAATGAGCAGTACTTC. It yields the protein CASSLYRTVNEQYF. The V gene is TRBV7-2, the J gene TRBJ2-5; possibly TRBD1 for D (5 bases). CDR1 SGHTA and CDR2 FQGNSA come from the germline V gene. Trimming removed 2 bases from V and 11 bases from J, with 18 bases in between. The CDR3 extends over 14 amino acids.

The rearrangement links TRBV30 to TRBJ1-2; D is unresolved. Trimming removed 2 bases at V and 8 bases at J, with 18 bases between. Germline CDR1 and CDR2: GTSNPN and SVGIG (reference sequence). The CDR3 runs 14 residues. In nucleotides, the CDR3 is TGTGCCTGGAGTCTTTCAGGACTCCCCGGAGGCTACACCTTC. It specifies CAWSLSGLPGGYTF.

This rearrangement joins TRBV29-1 to TRBJ2-1, with a possible D match to TRBD2 (6 bases). Looked up from germline, CDR1 is SQVTM and CDR2 is ANQGSEA. The CDR3 has 14 amino acids. The ends were cut back, 3 bases at V and 4 bases at J, with 13 bases in the middle. For the CDR3, the DNA is TGCAGCGTTGAGGTACTAGCAGTTTACAATGAGCAGTTCTTC. Protein sequence: CSVEVLAVYNEQFF.

This clonotype was detected a few times. The V and J genes are TRBV12-3 or TRBV12-4 and TRBJ2-1; D remains unclear. Trimming left V 1 base short and J 7 bases short, with 8 bases between. CDR3 size: 13 residues. CDR3 coding DNA: TGTGCCAGCAGTTTAGTAGTGGGGAATGAGCAGTTCTTC. It is translated as CASSLVVGNEQFF.

This chain connects TRBV27 to TRBJ2-5, with D perhaps matching TRBD1 (6 bases). This CDR3 has 14 residues. The germline CDR1 and CDR2 sequences are MNHEY and SMNVEV (reference sequence). V was clipped by 6 bases and J by 11 bases, with 22 bases between them. Written as DNA, the CDR3 is TGTGCCAGCAGCTCCGGGACATTCTACAATGAGCAGTACTTC. Translation: CASSSGTFYNEQYF.

The rearrangement uses TRBV27 and TRBJ1-1; possibly TRBD1 for D (5 bases). Germline-derived CDR1 and CDR2 are MNHEY and SMNVEV (reference sequence). This CDR3 has 11 amino acids. The germline V and J ends were trimmed by 6 bases and 7 bases, with 9 bases remaining between them. The CDR3 coding sequence is TGTGCCAGCAGCTCAGGGTATGAAGCTTTCTTT. It yields the protein CASSSGYEAFF.

The count of this clonotype is one. A read error may account for a junction end that differs from germline. V gene TRBV7-2 combines with J gene TRBJ2-1, with 11 bases matching TRBD2. This CDR3 spans 16 amino acids. Germline V gene data show CDR1 as SGHTA and CDR2 as FQGNSA. Here the CDR3 reads CVSSRTLAGGYNEQFF. Written as DNA, the CDR3 is TGTGTCAGCAGCCGAACTCTAGCGGGGGGCTACAATGAGCAGTTCTTC.

This clonotype occurred a few times. The chain links TRBV29-1 to TRBJ2-5; D is unclear. V was shortened by 4 bases and J by 5 bases, with 5 bases between the two germline ends. Germline V gene data show CDR1 as SQVTM and CDR2 as ANQGSEA. The CDR3 spans 10 residues. In nucleotides, the CDR3 is TGCAGCGTTGTTTGGGAGACCCAGTACTTC. The encoded protein is CSVVWETQYF.

The chain couples TRBV10-3 to TRBJ1-4; D unclear. This CDR3 region has 17 residues. Germline values: CDR1 ENHRY, CDR2 SYGVKD. Trimming took 3 bases from V and 6 from J, leaving 20 bases between them. CDR3 loop: CAISDPESRAADEKLFF. In DNA form, the CDR3 reads TGTGCCATCAGTGACCCCGAATCCCGGGCGGCCGATGAAAAACTGTTTTTT.

There are a few counts of this clonotype. The V and J genes are TRBV7-2 and TRBJ2-5, with D perhaps matching TRBD2 (6 bases). This CDR3 has 16 residues. Trimming left V 1 base short and J 0 bases short, with 12 bases between. Germline values: CDR1 SGHTA, CDR2 FQGNSA. The CDR3 region is CASSLGAGQYQETQYF. The CDR3 coding sequence is TGTGCCAGCAGCTTAGGGGCGGGGCAGTACCAAGAGACCCAGTACTTC. Full variable domain (remainder filled in from reference TRBV7-2 and TRBJ2-5): GAGVSQSPSNKVTEKGKDVELRCDPISGHTALYWYRQSLGQGLEFLIYFQGNSAPDKSGLPSDRFSAERTGGSVSTLTIQRTQQEDSAVYLCASSLGAGQYQETQYFGPGTRLLVL.